This T cell receptor beta chain is from a study of blood T cell repertoires in COVID-19 (TCRdb year 2020). Background on the whole study: Collaborator samples came from the United States, Italy and Spain and covered acute and convalescent phases of COVID-19. Subjects who had been exposed to COVID-19, were actively infected with it, or had recovered from it provided the deeply sampled blood TCRbeta repertoires that made up the dataset. The samples were drawn from two sources: the first 160 participants of the ongoing ImmuneRACE study, and 1,254 subjects contributed by 6 global collaborators. The material from the prospective study consisted of cDNA or gDNA derived from T cells, B-cell-depleted T cells, or PBMCs. The repertoires were made available in a free public database intended to serve as a resource for research on the immune response to SARS-CoV-2. Where HLA class I and class II types were available, the types were taken from metadata supplied by the sample provider, not from assay-based typing. The sample metadata nearly always contained a de-identified subject ID, COVID-19 status, age in years and sex. Overall study results and their limits: How much clinical and demographic metadata was included differed by source and by participant, and the metadata was provided uncurated.

The immunoSEQ Assay, a bias-controlled multiplex PCR, was used to amplify TCRbeta CDR3 regions from genomic DNA. The study's processing was this. The number of nucleated cells in each sample was estimated from the amplification of reference gene primers within the assay. To quantify the absolute abundance of each unique TCRbeta CDR3 rearrangement, sequence reads were collapsed and filtered. Productive Simpson clonality was computed per sample as the square root of Simpson's diversity index over productive rearrangements. TCRdb obtained this table from immuneACCESS and retained in-frame rearrangements with V and J assigned. These tables miss some clones; where compared with another copy, unresolved V genes account for less than half of the shortfall, and the remainder is unexplained. Clone size and V and J calls were adopted from that table, with D and trimming inferred from the DNA. Recorded for this sample are around 70,000 clones; 91% of them occurred a single time. In total, the top ten clones hold approximately 4.8% of the sample.

Turning to this clone: Its recognized antigen is unknown. Nothing much larger sits one base from this clone, and base qualities are not available.

The CDR3 sequence holds 15 residues, the cysteine and phenylalanine included. Just the 45-base CDR3 DNA is kept, in frame starting at base 1. The germline V gene (reference sequence) specifies LNHNV as CDR1 and YYDKDF as CDR2. V is clipped by 1 base and J by 4 bases, and the sequence between their germline boundaries is 10 bases long. Each collaborating institution followed its own protocols to collect whole blood in K2EDTA tubes. For TCRbeta analysis, collaborators shipped samples in one of three forms: frozen whole blood, isolated PBMCs, or DNA extracted from either of those sample types. Recombination joined TRBV15 with TRBJ1-4; no D gene call is confident. The TCR was taken from an older woman with active COVID-19. The sequenced material came from peripheral blood. The CDR3 protein: CATSRVGAGNEKLFF. The DNA is TGTGCCACCAGCAGAGTCGGAGCCGGTAATGAAAAACTGTTTTTT.